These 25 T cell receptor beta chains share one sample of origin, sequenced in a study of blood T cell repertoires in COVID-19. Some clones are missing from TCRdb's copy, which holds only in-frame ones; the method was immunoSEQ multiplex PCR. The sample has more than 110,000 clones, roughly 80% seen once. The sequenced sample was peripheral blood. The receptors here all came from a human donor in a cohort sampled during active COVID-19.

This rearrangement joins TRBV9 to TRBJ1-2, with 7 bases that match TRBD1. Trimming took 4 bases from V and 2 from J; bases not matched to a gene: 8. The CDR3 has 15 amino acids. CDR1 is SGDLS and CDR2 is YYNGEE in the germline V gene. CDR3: CASSFGTASNYGYTF. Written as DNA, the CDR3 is TGTGCCAGCAGCTTCGGGACAGCATCCAACTATGGCTACACCTTC.

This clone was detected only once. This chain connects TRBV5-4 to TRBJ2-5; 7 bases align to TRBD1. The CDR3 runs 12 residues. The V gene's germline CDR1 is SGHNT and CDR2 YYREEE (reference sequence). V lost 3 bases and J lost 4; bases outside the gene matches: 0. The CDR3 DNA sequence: TGTGCCAGCAGCTGGGACAGAGAGACCCAGTACTTC. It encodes CASSWDRETQYF.

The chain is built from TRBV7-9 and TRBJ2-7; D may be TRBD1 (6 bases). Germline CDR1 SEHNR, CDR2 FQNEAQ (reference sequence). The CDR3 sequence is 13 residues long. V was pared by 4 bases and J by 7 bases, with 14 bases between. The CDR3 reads CASSSPQGTEQYF. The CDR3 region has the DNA TGTGCCAGCAGCTCGCCACAGGGAACAGAGCAGTACTTC.

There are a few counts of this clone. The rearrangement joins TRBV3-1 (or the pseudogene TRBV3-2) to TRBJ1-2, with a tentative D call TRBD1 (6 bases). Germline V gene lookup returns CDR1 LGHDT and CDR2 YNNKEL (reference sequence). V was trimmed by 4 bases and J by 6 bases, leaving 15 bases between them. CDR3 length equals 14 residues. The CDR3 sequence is CASSPAIGTHGYTF. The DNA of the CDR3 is TGTGCCAGCAGCCCGGCAATCGGGACACATGGCTACACCTTC.

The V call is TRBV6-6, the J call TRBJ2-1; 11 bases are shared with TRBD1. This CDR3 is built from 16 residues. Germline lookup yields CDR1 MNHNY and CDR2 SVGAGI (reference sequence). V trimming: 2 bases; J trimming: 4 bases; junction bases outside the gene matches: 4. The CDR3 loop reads CASSYARDRGYNEQFF. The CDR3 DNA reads TGTGCCAGCAGTTACGCCCGGGACAGGGGGTACAATGAGCAGTTCTTC.

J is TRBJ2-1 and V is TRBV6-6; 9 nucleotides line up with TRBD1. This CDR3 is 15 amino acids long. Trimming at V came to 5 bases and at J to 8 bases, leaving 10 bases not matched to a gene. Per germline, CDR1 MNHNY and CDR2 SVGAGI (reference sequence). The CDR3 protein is CASSAPGQGSDEQFF. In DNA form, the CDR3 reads TGTGCCAGCAGTGCCCCGGGACAGGGCTCCGATGAGCAGTTCTTC.

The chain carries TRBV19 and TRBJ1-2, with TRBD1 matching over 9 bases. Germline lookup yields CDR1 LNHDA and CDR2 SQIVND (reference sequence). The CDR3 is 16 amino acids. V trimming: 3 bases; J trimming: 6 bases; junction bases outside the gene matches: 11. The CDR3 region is CASSIIQGANKDGYTF. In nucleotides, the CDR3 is TGTGCCAGTAGTATTATACAGGGGGCGAATAAGGATGGCTACACCTTC.

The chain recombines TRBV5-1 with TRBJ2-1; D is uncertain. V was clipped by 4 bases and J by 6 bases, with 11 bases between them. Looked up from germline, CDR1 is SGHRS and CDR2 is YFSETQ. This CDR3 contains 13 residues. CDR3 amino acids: CASSAPGFNEQFF. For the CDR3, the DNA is TGCGCCAGCAGCGCACCGGGTTTCAATGAGCAGTTCTTC.

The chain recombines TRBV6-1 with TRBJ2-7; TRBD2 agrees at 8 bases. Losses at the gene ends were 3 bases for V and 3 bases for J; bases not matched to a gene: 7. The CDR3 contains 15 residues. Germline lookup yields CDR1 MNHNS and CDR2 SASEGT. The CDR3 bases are TGTGCCAGCAGTGACGGGGGGGCTATTGACTACGAGCAGTACTTC. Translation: CASSDGGAIDYEQYF.

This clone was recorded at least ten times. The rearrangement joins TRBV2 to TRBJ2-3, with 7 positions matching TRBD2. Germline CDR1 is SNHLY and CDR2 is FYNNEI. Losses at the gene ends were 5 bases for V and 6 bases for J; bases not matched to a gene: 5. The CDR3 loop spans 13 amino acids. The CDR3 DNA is TGTGCCAGCAGTTTGGGACTACCCGATACGCAGTATTTT. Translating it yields CASSLGLPDTQYF.

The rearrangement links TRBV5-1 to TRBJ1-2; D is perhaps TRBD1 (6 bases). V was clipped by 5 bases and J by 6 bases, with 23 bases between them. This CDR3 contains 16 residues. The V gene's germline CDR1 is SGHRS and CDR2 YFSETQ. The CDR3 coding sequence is TGCGCCAGCAGTTTAGCGTTGGGACAACCAAAGGATGGCTACACCTTC. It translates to CASSLALGQPKDGYTF.

DNA for the CDR3: TGTGCCAGCAGCCTACAGACAGCGGGGGAATCCTACAATGAGCAGTTCTTC. This sequence encodes CASSLQTAGESYNEQFF. J is TRBJ2-1 and V is TRBV7-2; 8 positions match TRBD2. The trim removed 5 bases at V and 1 base at J, leaving 10 bases unmatched. The CDR3 has 17 residues. CDR1 is SGHTA, CDR2 FQGNSA, per germline.

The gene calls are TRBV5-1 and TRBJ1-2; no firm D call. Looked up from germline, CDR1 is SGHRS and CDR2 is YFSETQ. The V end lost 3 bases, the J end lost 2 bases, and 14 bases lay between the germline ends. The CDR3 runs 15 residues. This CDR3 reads CASSWLGSGNYGYTF. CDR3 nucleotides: TGCGCCAGCAGCTGGTTGGGGTCGGGGAACTATGGCTACACCTTC.

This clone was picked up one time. In DNA form, the CDR3 reads TGTGCCATCAGTGAGTCGACTCTCGAACCCCGGGACGAGCAGTACTTC. Protein product: CAISESTLEPRDEQYF. The rearrangement links TRBV10-3 to TRBJ2-7; no reliable D call. CDR3 length: 16 residues. V was clipped by 0 bases and J by 5 bases, with 17 bases between them. Germline CDR1 is ENHRY and CDR2 is SYGVKD.

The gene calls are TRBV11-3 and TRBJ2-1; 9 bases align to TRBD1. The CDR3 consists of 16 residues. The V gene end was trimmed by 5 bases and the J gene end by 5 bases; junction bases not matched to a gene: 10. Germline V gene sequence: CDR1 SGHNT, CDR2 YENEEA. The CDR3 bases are TGTGCCAGCAGCCGGGGAGGGACAGGGCTAGACAATGAGCAGTTCTTC. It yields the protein CASSRGGTGLDNEQFF.

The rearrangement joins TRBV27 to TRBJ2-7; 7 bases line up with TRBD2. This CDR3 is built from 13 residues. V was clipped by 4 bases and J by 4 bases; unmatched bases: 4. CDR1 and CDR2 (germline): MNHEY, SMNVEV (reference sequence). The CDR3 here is CASSSAGVYEQYF. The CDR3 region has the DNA TGTGCCAGCAGTTCCGCGGGGGTGTACGAGCAGTACTTC.

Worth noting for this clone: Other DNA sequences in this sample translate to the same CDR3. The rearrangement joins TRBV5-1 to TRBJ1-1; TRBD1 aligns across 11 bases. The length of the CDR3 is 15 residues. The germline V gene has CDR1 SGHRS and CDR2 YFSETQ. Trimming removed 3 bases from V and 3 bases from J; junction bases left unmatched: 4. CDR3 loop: CASSSGQGGYTEAFF. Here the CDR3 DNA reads TGCGCCAGCAGCTCGGGACAGGGGGGATACACTGAAGCTTTCTTT.

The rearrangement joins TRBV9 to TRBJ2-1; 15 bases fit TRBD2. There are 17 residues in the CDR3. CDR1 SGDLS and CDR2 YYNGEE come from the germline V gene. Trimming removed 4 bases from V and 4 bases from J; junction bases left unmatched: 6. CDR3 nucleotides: TGTGCCAGCAGCTTAGGACTAGCGGGGGGGAAGTACAATGAGCAGTTCTTC. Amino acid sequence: CASSLGLAGGKYNEQFF.

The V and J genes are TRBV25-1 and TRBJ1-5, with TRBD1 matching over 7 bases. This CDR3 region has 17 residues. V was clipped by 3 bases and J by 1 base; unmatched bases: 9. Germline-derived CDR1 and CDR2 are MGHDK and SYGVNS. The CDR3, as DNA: TGTGCCAGCAGTGACAGCGGACAGGCGGGGAGCAATCAGCCCCAGCATTTT. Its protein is CASSDSGQAGSNQPQHF.

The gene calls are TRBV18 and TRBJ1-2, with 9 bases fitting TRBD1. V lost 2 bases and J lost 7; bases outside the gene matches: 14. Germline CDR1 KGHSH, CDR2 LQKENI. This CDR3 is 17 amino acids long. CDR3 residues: CASSPVGDRASLGGYTF. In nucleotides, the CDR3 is TGTGCCAGCTCACCAGTTGGGGACAGGGCCTCTTTAGGTGGCTACACCTTC.

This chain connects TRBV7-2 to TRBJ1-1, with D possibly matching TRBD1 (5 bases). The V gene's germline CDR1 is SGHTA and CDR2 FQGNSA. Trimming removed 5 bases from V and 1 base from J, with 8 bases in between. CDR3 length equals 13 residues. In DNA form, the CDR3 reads TGTGCCAGCAGCCGCGACAGGAACACTGAAGCTTTCTTT. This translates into CASSRDRNTEAFF.

CDR3 coding DNA: TGTGCCAGCAGTTTCAGGGCAGGCTATGGCTACACCTTC. Protein: CASSFRAGYGYTF. This rearrangement joins TRBV27 to TRBJ1-2, with TRBD1 as a possible D gene (5 bases). The germline gives CDR1 MNHEY, CDR2 SMNVEV (reference sequence). The CDR3 loop spans 13 amino acids. Trimming shortened V by 3 bases and J by 4 bases, and 9 bases separated the two germline ends.

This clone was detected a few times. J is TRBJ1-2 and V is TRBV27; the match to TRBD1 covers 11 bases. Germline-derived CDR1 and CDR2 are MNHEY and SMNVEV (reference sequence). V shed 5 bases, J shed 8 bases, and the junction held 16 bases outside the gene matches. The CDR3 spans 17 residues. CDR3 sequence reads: CASSPKPAGTGGKGYTF. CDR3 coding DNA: TGTGCCAGCAGTCCCAAACCGGCCGGGACAGGGGGAAAAGGCTACACCTTC.

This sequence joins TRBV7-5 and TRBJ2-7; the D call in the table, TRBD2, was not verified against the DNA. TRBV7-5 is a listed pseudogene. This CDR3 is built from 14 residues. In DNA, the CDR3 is TGTGCCAGACCCAGACTAGTGTCTACCTACGAGCAGTACTTC. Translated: CARPRLVSTYEQYF.

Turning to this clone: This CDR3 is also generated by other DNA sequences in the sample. This chain's CDR3 is CASSGTGGYEQYF. The CDR3 DNA is TGTGCCAGCAGCGGCACAGGGGGCTACGAGCAGTACTTC. The chain is built from TRBV6-5 and TRBJ2-7; 8 bases match TRBD1. The CDR3 has 13 residues. The germline V gene encodes CDR1 MNHEY and CDR2 SVGAGI. V dropped 6 bases and J dropped 3; count of bases not matched to a gene: 4.